This T cell receptor (beta chain) originates from a study of T cells in localized non-small cell lung cancer. Here immunoSEQ multiplex PCR was the method, and the copy in TCRdb shows in-frame clones only, minus some. The table shows roughly 35,000 clones, with approximately 92% occurring only once. The germline CDR1 and CDR2 sequences are MNHEY and SMNVEV (reference sequence). Germline trimming cut 6 bases from V and 1 base from J; bases unmatched to any gene: 1. CDR3 length: 13 residues. This TCR was sampled from a female donor aged 60 or older with stage I lung adenocarcinoma. The material sequenced was peripheral blood, taken before any cancer treatment. This chain uses TRBV27 with TRBJ1-1; 8 bases line up with TRBD1. The CDR3: CASRTGGNTEAFF. For the CDR3, the DNA is TGTGCCAGCAGAACAGGGGGGAACACTGAAGCTTTCTTT.